This entry features one T cell receptor (beta chain) sequence. This sample stems from a study of blood T cell repertoires in COVID-19. Across the whole study: Material from acute and convalescent COVID-19 was sourced from the United States, Italy and Spain. Nucleic acid was either cDNA or gDNA, and it came from T cells, B-cell-depleted T cells, or PBMCs.

There are 15 residues in the CDR3. CDR1 and CDR2 (germline): KGHSH, LQKENI. Trimming left V 4 bases short and J 0 bases short, with 12 bases between. Source study methods: From reference gene primer amplification, estimates of nucleated cell counts were derived. The assay was immunoSEQ multiplex PCR, and TCRdb's table has in-frame clones only and misses some. Clone size and V and J calls were adopted from that table, with D and trimming inferred from the DNA. The data show under 100,000 clones, with 81% seen just once and around 25% held by the top ten. The sequence was obtained from a man of 80 years or more with active or convalescent COVID-19. The chain combines TRBV18 with TRBJ1-2; no clear D gene. Sequencing was carried out using peripheral blood. The CDR3 sequence is CASSRESSANYGYTF. The CDR3 DNA reads as TGTGCCAGCTCACGAGAGAGCAGCGCTAACTATGGCTACACCTTC.